This T cell receptor (beta chain) was observed in a study of blood T cell repertoires in COVID-19. Study at large: The United States, Italy and Spain provided the acute and convalescent COVID-19 samples. From T cells, B-cell-depleted T cells, or PBMCs came the material, which was cDNA or gDNA.

Followed over time, Seattle patients had been enrolled while infection was active. As handled by the study authors: How many nucleated cells were present was estimated from reference gene primer amplification. The method was immunoSEQ multiplex PCR; TCRdb's version includes in-frame clones alone and lacks a portion of them. Clone size and the V and J calls come from that table; the DNA yielded D and trimming. The table lists roughly 60,000 clones, 65% to 85% of them singletons. J lost 7 bases, V lost 2 bases, and 7 bases had no gene match. Germline CDR1 MNHEY, CDR2 SVGAGI. This CDR3 contains 14 residues. This clone ranks as medium-sized.

The material sequenced was peripheral blood. The V and J genes are TRBV6-5 and TRBJ1-2, with 7 bases lining up with TRBD1. This receptor was obtained from a man aged 80 or over with COVID-19, enrolled during active disease. The CDR3 is CASSYRQGVGGYTF. CDR3 coding DNA: TGTGCCAGCAGTTACAGGCAGGGGGTAGGTGGCTACACCTTC.